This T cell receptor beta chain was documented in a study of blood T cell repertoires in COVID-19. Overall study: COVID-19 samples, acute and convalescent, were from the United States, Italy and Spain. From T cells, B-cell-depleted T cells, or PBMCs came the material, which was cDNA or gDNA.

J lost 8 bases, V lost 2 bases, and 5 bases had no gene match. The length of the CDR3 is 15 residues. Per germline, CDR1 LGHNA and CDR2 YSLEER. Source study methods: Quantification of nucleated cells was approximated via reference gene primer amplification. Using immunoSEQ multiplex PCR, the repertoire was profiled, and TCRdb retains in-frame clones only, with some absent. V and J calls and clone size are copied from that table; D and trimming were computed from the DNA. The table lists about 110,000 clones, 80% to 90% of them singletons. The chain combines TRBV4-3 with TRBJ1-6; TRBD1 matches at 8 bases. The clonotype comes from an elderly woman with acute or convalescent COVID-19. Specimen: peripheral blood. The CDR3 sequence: CASSQTDRGYSPLHF. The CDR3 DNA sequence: TGCGCCAGCAGCCAAACTGACAGGGGTTATTCACCCCTCCACTTT.